Detailed here is one T cell receptor beta chain. Trimming stripped 8 bases from V and 4 bases from J, with 9 bases between. Germline V CDR1 and CDR2: MNHEY, SMNVEV (reference sequence). CDR3 length: 11 amino acids. TCRdb keeps only in-frame clones here, not all; method: immunoSEQ multiplex PCR. This sample has approximately 440,000 clones, with around 90% found just once. This record belongs to a study of blood T cell repertoires in COVID-19. Material for sequencing was PBMCs or T cells enriched from blood (not recorded which). The sequence was obtained from a man between 18 and 29 years old who had recovered from COVID-19. The V call is TRBV27, the J call TRBJ2-7, with TRBD1 as a possible D gene (6 bases). Here the CDR3 DNA reads TGTGCCAGCGAAGGGGGTTACGAGCAGTACTTC. It specifies CASEGGYEQYF.